This record concerns one T cell receptor beta chain sequence. Its antigen is undetermined. Trimming cost V 5 bases and J 1 base; bases outside gene matches: 3. Germline CDR1 LGHDT, CDR2 YNNKEL (reference sequence). The CDR3 sequence is 15 residues long. Genomic DNA, the template, was used for profiling of the TCR beta VDJ and CDR3. TCRdb itself ran the reads through MiXCR, one entry per CDR3 protein. Of 150,000 to 200,000 distinct CDR3 sequences in the sample, 55% to 70% were seen once. These data originate in a study of CD8+CD57+ T cells in acquired aplastic anemia. Whole-study context: DNA recovered from sorted CD4+ and CD8+ cells had a mean of approximately 3 ug. Findings and caveats of the study: Significance was not reached for CD8+ Simpson's diversity between patients and controls. Sharing between patients and controls was observed for some 27 CD8+ CDR3 sequences.

The V gene is TRBV3-1, the J gene TRBJ1-4; 8 bases line up with TRBD1. Specimen: sorted CD4+, CD8+, or CD8+CD57+ T cells (not recorded which) from PBMCs. The TCR comes from a human donor with severe aplastic anemia or a healthy control (not recorded which). CDR3 in amino acids: CASSVGQGTNEKLFF. CDR3 DNA sequence: TGTGCCAGCAGCGTAGGACAGGGAACTAATGAAAAACTGTTTTTT.